This T cell receptor (beta chain) was sequenced in a study of multiple sclerosis patients with progressive multifocal leukoencephalopathy. Study background: Longitudinal control samples came from natalizumab-treated multiple sclerosis patients without PML. General study points: Before and during natalizumab, the clones expanded at PML already existed. Most PML patients had lower entropy, suggesting less diverse TRB repertoires.

Here immunoSEQ multiplex PCR was the method, and the copy in TCRdb shows in-frame clones only, minus some. The sample lists more than 30,000 clones, about 91% seen once, with more than 1.5% in the top ten. The CDR3 is 12 amino acids. Germline values: CDR1 KGHSH, CDR2 LQKENI. V was cut by 5 bases and J by 3 bases, with 7 bases left in between. As for time point: before natalizumab initiation. The T0 samples predate the first natalizumab infusion. This clone was detected only once. Its cognate antigen is unknown. This clonotype was obtained from a man aged 25 to 40 with multiple sclerosis. Material: PBMCs. This chain joins TRBV18 and TRBJ2-5, with D possibly called TRBD1 or TRBD2 (5 bases each). CDR3 sequence (DNA): TGTGCCAGCTCAGGGGGAGAAGAGACCCAGTACTTC. As protein: CASSGGEETQYF.